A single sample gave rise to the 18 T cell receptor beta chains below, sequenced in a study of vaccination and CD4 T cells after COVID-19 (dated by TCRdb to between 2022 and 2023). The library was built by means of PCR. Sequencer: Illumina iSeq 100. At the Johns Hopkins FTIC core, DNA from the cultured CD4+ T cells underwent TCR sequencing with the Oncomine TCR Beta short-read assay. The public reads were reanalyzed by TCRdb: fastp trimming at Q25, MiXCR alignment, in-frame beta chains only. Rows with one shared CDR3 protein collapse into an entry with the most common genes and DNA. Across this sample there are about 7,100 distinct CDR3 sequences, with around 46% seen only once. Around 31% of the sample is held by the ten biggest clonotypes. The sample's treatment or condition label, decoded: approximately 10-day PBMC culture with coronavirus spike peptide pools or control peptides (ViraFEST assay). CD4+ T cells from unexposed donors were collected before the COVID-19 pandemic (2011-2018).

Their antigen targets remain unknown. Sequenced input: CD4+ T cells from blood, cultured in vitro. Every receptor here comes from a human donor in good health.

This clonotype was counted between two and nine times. As DNA, the CDR3 is TGTGCCAGCAGTTACTCGAGCGGGGAGCACCAAGAGACCCAGTACTTC. Translating gives CASSYSSGEHQETQYF. The chain recombines TRBV6-2 or TRBV6-3 with TRBJ2-5, with 7 bases matching TRBD2. The CDR3 totals 16 residues. Germline V gene lookup returns CDR1 MNHEY and CDR2 SVGEGT. The J segment lost 0 bases and the V segment lost 0 bases, leaving 4 bases of the junction unmatched.

As DNA, the CDR3 is TGTGCCAGCAGCTTAGTCAATGAGCAGTTCTTC. Translation gives CASSLVNEQFF. This rearrangement joins TRBV7-2 to TRBJ2-1, with D unresolved. V was clipped by 1 base and J by 6 bases, with 1 base between them. CDR3 size: 11 residues. Germline CDR1 is SGHTA and CDR2 is FQGNSA.

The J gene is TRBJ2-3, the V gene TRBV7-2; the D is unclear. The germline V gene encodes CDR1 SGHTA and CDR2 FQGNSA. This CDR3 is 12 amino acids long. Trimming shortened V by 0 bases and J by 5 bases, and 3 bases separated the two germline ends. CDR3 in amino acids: CASSLAKDTQYF. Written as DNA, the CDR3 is TGTGCCAGCAGCTTAGCAAAAGATACGCAGTATTTT.

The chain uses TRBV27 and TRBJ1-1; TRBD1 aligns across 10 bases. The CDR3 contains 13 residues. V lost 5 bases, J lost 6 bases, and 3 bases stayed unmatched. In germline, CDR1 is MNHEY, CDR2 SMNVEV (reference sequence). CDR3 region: CASSAGTGAEAFF. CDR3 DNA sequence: TGTGCCAGCAGTGCTGGGACAGGGGCTGAAGCTTTCTTT.

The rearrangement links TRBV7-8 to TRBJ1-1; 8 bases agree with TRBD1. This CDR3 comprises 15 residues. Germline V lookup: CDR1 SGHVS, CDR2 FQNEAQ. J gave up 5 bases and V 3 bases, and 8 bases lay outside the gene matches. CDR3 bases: TGTGCCAGCAGCTTGGGACAGGTGGTTGGAACTGAAGCTTTCTTT. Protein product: CASSLGQVVGTEAFF.

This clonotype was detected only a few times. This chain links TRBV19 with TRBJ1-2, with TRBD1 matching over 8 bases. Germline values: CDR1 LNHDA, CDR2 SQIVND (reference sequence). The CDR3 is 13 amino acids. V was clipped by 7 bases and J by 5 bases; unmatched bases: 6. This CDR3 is CASTTGVRYGYTF. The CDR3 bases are TGTGCCAGTACGACAGGGGTTAGGTATGGCTACACCTTC.

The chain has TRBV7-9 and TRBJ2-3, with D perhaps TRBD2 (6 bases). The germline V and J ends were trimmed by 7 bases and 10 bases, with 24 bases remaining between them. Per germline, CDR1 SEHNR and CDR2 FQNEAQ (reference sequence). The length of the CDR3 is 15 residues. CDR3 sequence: CASTPRDWGVEAQYF. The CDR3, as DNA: TGTGCCAGCACCCCCCGGGACTGGGGTGTGGAGGCGCAGTATTTT.

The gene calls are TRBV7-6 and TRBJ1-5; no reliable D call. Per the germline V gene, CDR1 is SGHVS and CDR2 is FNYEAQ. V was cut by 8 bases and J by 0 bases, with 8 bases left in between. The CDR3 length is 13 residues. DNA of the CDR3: TGTGCCAGCTCAGCCGATAGCAATCAGCCCCAGCATTTT. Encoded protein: CASSADSNQPQHF.

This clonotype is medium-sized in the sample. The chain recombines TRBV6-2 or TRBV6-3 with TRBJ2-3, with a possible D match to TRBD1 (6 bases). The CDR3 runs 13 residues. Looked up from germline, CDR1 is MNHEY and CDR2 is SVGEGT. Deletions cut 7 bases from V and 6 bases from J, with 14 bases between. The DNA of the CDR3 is TGTGCCAGCACTCGTACAGGGTCGGATACGCAGTATTTT. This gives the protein CASTRTGSDTQYF.

CDR3 coding DNA: TGTGCCAGCAGTTCAGGACAGGACACCGGGGAGCTGTTTTTT. It yields the protein CASSSGQDTGELFF. The chain employs TRBV6-4 and TRBJ2-2, with 7 bases identical to TRBD1. J was trimmed by 3 bases and V by 5 bases; bases with no gene match: 3. The V gene's germline CDR1 is MRHNA and CDR2 SNTAGT. The CDR3 contains 14 residues.

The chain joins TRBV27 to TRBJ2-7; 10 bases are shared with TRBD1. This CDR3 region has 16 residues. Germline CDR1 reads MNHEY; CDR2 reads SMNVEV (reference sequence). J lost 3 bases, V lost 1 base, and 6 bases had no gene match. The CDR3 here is CASSLLWGQGIYEQYF. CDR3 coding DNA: TGTGCCAGCAGTTTATTATGGGGACAGGGGATCTACGAGCAGTACTTC.

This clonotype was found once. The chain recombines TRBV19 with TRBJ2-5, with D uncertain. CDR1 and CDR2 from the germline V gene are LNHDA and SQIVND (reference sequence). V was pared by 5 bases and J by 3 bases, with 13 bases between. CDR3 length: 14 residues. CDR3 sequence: CASSPQFGEETQYF. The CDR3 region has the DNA TGTGCCAGTAGTCCCCAATTTGGAGAAGAGACCCAGTACTTC. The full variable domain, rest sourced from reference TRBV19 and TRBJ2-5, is DGGITQSPKYLFRKEGQNVTLSCEQNLNHDAMYWYRQDPGQGLRLIYYSQIVNDFQKGDIAEGYSVSREKKESFPLTVTSAQKNPTAFYLCASSPQFGEETQYFGPGTRLLVL.

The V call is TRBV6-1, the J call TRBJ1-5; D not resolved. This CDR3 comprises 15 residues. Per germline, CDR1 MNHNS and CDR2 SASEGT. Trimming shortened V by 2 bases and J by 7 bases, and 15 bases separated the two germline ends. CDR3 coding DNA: TGTGCCAGCAGTGAACATATTTCGGGGATACAGCCCCAGCATTTT. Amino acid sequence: CASSEHISGIQPQHF.

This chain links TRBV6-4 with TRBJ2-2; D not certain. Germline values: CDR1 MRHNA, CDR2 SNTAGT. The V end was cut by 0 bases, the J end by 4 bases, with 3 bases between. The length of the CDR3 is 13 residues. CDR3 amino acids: CASSDSSTGELFF. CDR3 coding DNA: TGTGCCAGCAGTGACTCTAGCACCGGGGAGCTGTTTTTT.

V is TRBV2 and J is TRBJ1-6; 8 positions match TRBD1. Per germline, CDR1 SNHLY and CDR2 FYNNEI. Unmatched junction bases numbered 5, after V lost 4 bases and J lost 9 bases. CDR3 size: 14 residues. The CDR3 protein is CASSGTGSTSPLHF. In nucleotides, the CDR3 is TGTGCCAGCAGTGGGACAGGGTCGACTTCACCCCTCCACTTT.

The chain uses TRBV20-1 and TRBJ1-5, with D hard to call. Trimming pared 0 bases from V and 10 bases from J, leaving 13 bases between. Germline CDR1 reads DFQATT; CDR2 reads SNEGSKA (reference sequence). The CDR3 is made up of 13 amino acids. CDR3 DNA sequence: TGCAGTGCTAGAGATGACTCGATTAGCCCCCAGCATTTT. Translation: CSARDDSISPQHF.

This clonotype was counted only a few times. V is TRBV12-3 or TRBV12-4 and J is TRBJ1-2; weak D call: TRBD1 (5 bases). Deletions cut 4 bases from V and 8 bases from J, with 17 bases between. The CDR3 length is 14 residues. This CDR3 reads CASSSDSSCFGYTF. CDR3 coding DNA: TGTGCCAGCAGTTCTGACAGTTCTTGTTTCGGCTACACCTTC.

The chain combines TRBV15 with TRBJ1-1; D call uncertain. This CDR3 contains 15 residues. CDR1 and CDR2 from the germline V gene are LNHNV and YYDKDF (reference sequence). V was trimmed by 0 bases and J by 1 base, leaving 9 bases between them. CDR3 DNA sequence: TGTGCCACCAGCAGAGATTATCAAGGGAACACTGAAGCTTTCTTT. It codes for CATSRDYQGNTEAFF.